This T cell receptor (beta chain) appears in the sequencing data of a study of spatial heterogeneity in lung cancer. Time point denoted: blood at routine non-recurrence follow-up after resection. The input material, whole RNA from tumor, nontumor lung or frozen PBMC, was sequenced unsorted. Each CDR3 protein gets one entry after TCRdb re-called the 5' RACE reads with MiXCR. Of more than 40,000 distinct CDR3 sequences listed, more than 20% are singletons. This CDR3 is built from 13 residues. Germline values: CDR1 MNHEY, CDR2 SVGEGT. The germline V and J ends were trimmed by 6 bases and 5 bases, with 13 bases remaining between them. This clonotype has more than one count but fewer than ten.

The V and J genes are TRBV6-2 or TRBV6-3 and TRBJ1-2; possible D gene TRBD1, 6 bases. The material sequenced was PBMCs, taken at follow-up. The clonotype was recovered from a female donor with early-stage non-small cell lung cancer. DNA of the CDR3: TGTGCCAGCAGCCGAGGACAGCAATATGGCTACACCTTC. Translation gives CASSRGQQYGYTF.